A single sample gave rise to the 10 T cell receptor beta chains below, sequenced in a study of blood T cell repertoires in COVID-19. Clones were sequenced by immunoSEQ multiplex PCR, and TCRdb holds only the in-frame ones, with some missing. The data show 300,000 or so clones, with 80% to 90% seen just once and approximately 4.6% held by the top ten. Sequenced material: PBMCs or T cells enriched from blood (not recorded which). The receptors stem from a woman aged 40 to 50 with acute COVID-19.

This clone was seen only once. The chain is built from TRBV5-1 and TRBJ2-7; D gene ambiguous. Trimming left V 3 bases short and J 2 bases short, with 6 bases between. The CDR3 runs 12 residues. Germline CDR1 SGHRS, CDR2 YFSETQ. The CDR3 protein is CASSSNTYEQYF. As DNA, the CDR3 is TGCGCCAGCAGCTCGAACACCTACGAGCAGTACTTC.

The V and J genes are TRBV5-6 and TRBJ1-5; tentative D call: TRBD1 (6 bases). CDR1 is SGHDT and CDR2 is YYEEEE in the germline V gene. Deletions cut 2 bases from V and 4 bases from J, with 10 bases between. This CDR3 is 14 amino acids long. The CDR3 DNA follows: TGTGCCAGCAGCTTCAGGGGTCGAAATCAGCCCCAGCATTTT. Its protein is CASSFRGRNQPQHF.

This chain uses TRBV7-3 with TRBJ2-5, with TRBD2 identical over 13 bases. The germline gives CDR1 SGHTA, CDR2 FQGTGA. This CDR3 comprises 15 residues. With 2 bases clipped from V and 5 bases from J, the junction kept 2 bases outside the gene matches. The CDR3 sequence is CASSLGTSGAETQYF. The CDR3 nucleotides read TGTGCCAGCAGCTTAGGGACTAGCGGGGCTGAGACCCAGTACTTC.

This rearrangement joins TRBV7-8 to TRBJ1-1; maybe TRBD1 (5 bases). Trimming removed 3 bases from V and 1 base from J, with 15 bases in between. Germline assignment: CDR1 SGHVS and CDR2 FQNEAQ. The CDR3 totals 16 residues. The CDR3 sequence: CASSFGRVRGNTEAFF. For the CDR3, the DNA is TGTGCCAGCAGCTTCGGCAGGGTAAGGGGGAACACTGAAGCTTTCTTT.

This chain uses TRBV11-3 with TRBJ1-2; 7 bases fit TRBD1. With V trimmed by 8 bases and J by 0 bases, 24 bases remained unmatched. There are 20 residues in the CDR3. Per germline, CDR1 SGHNT and CDR2 YENEEA. The CDR3 sequence is CASLAPRGQIKKMANYGYTF. The CDR3 nucleotides read TGTGCCAGCCTTGCTCCTCGGGGACAGATAAAAAAAATGGCTAACTATGGCTACACCTTC.

The chain links TRBV5-1 to TRBJ2-5; a weak D match, TRBD2 (6 bases). This CDR3 contains 14 residues. The germline V gene encodes CDR1 SGHRS and CDR2 YFSETQ. V lost 4 bases and J 1 base, leaving 11 bases between the germline ends. The CDR3 DNA reads TGCGCCAGCAGCACCCCGGGACTCCAAGAGACCCAGTACTTC. Protein: CASSTPGLQETQYF.

In this sample, this clone turned up once. The CDR3 DNA sequence: TGTGCCAGCAGCCACTACAGGTCAAGCTCTGGAAACACCATATATTTT. This sequence encodes CASSHYRSSSGNTIYF. This rearrangement joins TRBV3-1 (or the pseudogene TRBV3-2) to TRBJ1-3; maybe TRBD1 (5 bases). The CDR3 sequence is 16 residues long. CDR1 is LGHDT, CDR2 YNNKEL, per germline (reference sequence). Trimming cost V 3 bases and J 0 bases, with 12 bases left between them.

V usage is TRBV5-5 and J usage is TRBJ1-3, with TRBD1 matching over 7 bases. The junction had 11 bases not matched to a gene; V was cut back by 2 bases and J by 0 bases. The CDR3 has 18 residues. Germline V gene lookup returns CDR1 SGHKS and CDR2 YYEKEE (reference sequence). The CDR3, as DNA: TGTGCCAGCAGCTTATCACCCGGGACAGTCTACTCTGGAAACACCATATATTTT. Amino acids: CASSLSPGTVYSGNTIYF.

The genes are TRBV14 and TRBJ1-2; D may be TRBD1 (5 bases). The CDR3 is 15 residues long. Trimming cost V 1 base and J 11 bases, with 20 bases left between them. Per germline, CDR1 SGHDN and CDR2 FVKESK. The CDR3 bases are TGTGCCAGCAGCCAAGTCGACGGGGGTGTTTGGACTTACACCTTC. It codes for CASSQVDGGVWTYTF.

V gene TRBV25-1 combines with J gene TRBJ1-6; D is unclear. This CDR3 contains 13 residues. The germline V gene encodes CDR1 MGHDK and CDR2 SYGVNS. Trimming removed 7 bases at V and 10 bases at J, with 14 bases between. The CDR3 loop reads CASIGSVGSPLHF. The CDR3 region has the DNA TGTGCCAGCATTGGGAGTGTCGGGTCACCCCTCCACTTT.